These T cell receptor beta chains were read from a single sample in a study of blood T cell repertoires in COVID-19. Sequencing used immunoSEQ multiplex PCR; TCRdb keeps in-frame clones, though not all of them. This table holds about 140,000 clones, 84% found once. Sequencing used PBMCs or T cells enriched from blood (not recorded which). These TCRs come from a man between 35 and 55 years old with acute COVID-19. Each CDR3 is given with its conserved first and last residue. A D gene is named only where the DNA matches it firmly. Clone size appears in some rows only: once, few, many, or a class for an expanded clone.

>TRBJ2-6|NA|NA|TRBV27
CASTSQTSGANVLTF
TGTGCCAGCACTTCGCAGACTTCTGGGGCCAACGTCCTGACTTTC
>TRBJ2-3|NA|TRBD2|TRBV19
CASSAGLAGGNSTDTQYF
TGTGCCAGTAGTGCGGGACTAGCGGGAGGCAACAGCACAGATACGCAGTATTTT
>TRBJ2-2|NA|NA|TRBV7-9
CASSPRGWNTGELFF
TGTGCCAGCAGCCCCAGGGGCTGGAACACCGGGGAGCTGTTTTTT
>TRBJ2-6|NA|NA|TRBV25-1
CASSGTLSGANVLTF
TGTGCCAGCAGTGGAACATTGTCCGGGGCCAACGTCCTGACTTTC
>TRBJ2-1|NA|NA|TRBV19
CASSFGPTAEQFF
TGTGCCAGTAGTTTCGGCCCCACAGCCGAGCAGTTCTTC
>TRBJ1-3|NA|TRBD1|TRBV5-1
CASSYGTAVPGNTIYF
TGCGCCAGCAGCTACGGGACAGCCGTTCCTGGAAACACCATATATTTT
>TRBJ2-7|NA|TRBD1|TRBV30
CAWSVGGTGPYEQYF
TGTGCCTGGAGTGTAGGTGGGACAGGGCCCTACGAGCAGTACTTC
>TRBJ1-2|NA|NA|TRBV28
CAIGGGTNYGYTF
TGTGCCATTGGGGGGGGGACTAACTATGGCTACACCTTC
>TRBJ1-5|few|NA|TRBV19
CASSMTDNQPQHF
TGTGCCAGTAGTATGACAGACAATCAGCCCCAGCATTTT
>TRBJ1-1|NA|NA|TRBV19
CASSLSQNTEAFF
TGTGCCAGTAGTCTATCTCAGAACACTGAAGCTTTCTTT
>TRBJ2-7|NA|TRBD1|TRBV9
CASSVGDRVYEQYF
TGTGCCAGCAGCGTAGGGGACAGAGTCTACGAGCAGTACTTC
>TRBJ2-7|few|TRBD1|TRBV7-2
CASSLDEGQRSYEQYF
TGTGCCAGCAGCTTAGACGAGGGACAGCGCTCCTACGAGCAGTACTTC
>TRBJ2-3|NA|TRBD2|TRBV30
CAWSHGGGWQYF
TGTGCCTGGAGCCACGGGGGGGGCTGGCAGTATTTT
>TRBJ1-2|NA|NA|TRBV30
CAWGRGSGYTF
TGTGCCTGGGGGCGGGGTTCCGGCTACACCTTC
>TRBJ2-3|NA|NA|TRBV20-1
CSASLTALSTDTQYF
TGCAGTGCTAGTCTGACTGCCCTTAGCACAGATACGCAGTATTTT